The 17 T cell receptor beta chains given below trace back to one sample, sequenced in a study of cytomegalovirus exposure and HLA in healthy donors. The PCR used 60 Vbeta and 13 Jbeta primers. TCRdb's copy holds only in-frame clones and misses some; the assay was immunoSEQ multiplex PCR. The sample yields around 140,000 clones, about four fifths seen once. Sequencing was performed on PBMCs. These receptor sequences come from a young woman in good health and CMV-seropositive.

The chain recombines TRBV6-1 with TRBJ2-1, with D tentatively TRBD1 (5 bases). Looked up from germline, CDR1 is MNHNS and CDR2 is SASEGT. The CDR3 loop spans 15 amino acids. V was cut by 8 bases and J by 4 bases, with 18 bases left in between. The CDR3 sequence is CASQQGFSPYNEQFF. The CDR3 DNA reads TGTGCCAGCCAGCAGGGCTTTTCGCCGTACAATGAGCAGTTCTTC.

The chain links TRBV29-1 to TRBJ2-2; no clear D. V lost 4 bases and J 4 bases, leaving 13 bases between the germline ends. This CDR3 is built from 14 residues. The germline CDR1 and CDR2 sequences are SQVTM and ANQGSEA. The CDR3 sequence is CSVASRGGTGELFF. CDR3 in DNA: TGCAGCGTTGCCAGCCGCGGCGGCACCGGGGAGCTGTTTTTT.

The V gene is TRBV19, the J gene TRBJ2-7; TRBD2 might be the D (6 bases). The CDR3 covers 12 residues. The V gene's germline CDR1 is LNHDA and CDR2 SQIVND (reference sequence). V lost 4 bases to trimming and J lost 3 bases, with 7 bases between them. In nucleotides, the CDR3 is TGTGCCAGTAGTACCGGGAGCTACGAGCAGTACTTC. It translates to CASSTGSYEQYF.

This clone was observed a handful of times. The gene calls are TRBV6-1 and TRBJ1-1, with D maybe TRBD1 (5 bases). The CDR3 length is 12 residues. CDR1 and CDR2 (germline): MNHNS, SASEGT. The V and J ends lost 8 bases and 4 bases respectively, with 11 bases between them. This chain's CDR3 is CASPGGGTEAFF. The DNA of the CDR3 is TGTGCCAGCCCGGGGGGGGGCACTGAAGCTTTCTTT.

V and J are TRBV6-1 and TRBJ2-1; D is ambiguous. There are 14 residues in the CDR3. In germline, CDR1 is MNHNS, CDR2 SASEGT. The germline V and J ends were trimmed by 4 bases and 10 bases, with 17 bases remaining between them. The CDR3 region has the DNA TGTGCCAGCAGTGGGATCCTGGGCCCATCAGAGCAGTTCTTC. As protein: CASSGILGPSEQFF.

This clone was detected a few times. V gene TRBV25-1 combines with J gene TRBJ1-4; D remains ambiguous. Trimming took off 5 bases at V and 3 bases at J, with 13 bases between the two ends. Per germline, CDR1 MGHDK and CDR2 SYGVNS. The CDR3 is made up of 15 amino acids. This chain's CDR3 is CASSPYSQPNEKLFF. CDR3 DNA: TGTGCCAGCAGTCCCTACAGCCAACCTAATGAAAAACTGTTTTTT. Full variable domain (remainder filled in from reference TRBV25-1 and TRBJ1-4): EADIYQTPRYLVIGTGKKITLECSQTMGHDKMYWYQQDPGMELHLIHYSYGVNSTEKGDLSSESTVSRIRTEHFPLTLESARPSHTSQYLCASSPYSQPNEKLFFGSGTQLSVL.

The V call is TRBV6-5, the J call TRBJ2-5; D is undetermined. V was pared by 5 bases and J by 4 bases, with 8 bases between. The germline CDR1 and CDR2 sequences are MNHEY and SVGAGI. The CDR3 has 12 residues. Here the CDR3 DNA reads TGTGCCAGCAGTGGGCTGCGAGAGACCCAGTACTTC. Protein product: CASSGLRETQYF.

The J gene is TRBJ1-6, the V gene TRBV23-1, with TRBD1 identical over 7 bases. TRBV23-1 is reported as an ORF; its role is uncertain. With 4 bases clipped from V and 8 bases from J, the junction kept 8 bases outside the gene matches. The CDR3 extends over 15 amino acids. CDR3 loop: CASSPGTAWYSPLHF. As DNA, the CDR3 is TGCGCCAGCAGTCCCGGGACAGCTTGGTATTCACCCCTCCACTTT.

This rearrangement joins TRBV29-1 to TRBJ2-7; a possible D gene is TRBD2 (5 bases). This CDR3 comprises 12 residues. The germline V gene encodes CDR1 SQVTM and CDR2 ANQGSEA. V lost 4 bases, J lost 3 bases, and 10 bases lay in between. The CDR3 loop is CSVARADYEQYF. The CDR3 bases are TGCAGCGTTGCGAGGGCTGACTACGAGCAGTACTTC.

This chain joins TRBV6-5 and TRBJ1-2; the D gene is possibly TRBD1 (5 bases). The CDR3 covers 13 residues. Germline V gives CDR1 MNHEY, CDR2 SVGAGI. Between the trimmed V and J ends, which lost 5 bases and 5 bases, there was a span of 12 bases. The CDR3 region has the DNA TGTGCCAGCAGTGGATCAGGGCGGTATGGCTACACCTTC. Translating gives CASSGSGRYGYTF.

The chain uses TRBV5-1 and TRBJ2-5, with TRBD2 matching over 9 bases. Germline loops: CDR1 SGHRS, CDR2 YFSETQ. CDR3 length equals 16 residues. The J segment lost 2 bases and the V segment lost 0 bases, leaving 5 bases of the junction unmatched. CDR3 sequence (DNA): TGCGCCAGCAGCTTGGGAGGCGGGGGGGCGCAAGAGACCCAGTACTTC. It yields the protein CASSLGGGGAQETQYF.

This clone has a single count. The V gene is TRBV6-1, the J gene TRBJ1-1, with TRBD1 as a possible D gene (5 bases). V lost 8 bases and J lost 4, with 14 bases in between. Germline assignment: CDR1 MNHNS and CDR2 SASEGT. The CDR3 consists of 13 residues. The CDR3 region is CASGLGGGTEAFF. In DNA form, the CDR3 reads TGTGCCAGCGGCCTGGGGGGGGGCACTGAAGCTTTCTTT.

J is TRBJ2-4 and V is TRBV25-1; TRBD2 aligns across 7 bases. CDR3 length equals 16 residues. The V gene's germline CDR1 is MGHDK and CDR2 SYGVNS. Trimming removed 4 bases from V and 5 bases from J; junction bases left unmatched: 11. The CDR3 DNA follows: TGTGCCAGCAGTGGCCAGGGACTACGGGGCGAAAACATTCAGTACTTC. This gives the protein CASSGQGLRGENIQYF.

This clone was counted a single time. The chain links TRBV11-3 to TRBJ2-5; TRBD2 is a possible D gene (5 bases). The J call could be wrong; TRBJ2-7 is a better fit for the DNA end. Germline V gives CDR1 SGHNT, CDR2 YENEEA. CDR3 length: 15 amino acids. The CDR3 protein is CASSLEGGLPYEQYF. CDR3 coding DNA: TGTGCCAGCAGCTTAGAGGGCGGGTTGCCCTACGAGCAGTACTTC.

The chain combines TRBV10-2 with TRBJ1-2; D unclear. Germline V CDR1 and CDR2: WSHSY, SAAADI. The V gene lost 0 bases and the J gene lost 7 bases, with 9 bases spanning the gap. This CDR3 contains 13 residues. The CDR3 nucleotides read TGCGCCAGCAGTGAGTCGCGAGTTACTGGCTACACCTTC. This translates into CASSESRVTGYTF.

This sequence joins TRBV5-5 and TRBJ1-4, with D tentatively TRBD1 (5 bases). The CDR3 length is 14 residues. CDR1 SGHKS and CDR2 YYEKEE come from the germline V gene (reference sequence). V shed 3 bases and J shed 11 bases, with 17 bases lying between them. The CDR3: CASSSGVSAGKLFF. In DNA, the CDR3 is TGTGCCAGCAGCTCGGGGGTCTCCGCAGGGAAACTGTTTTTT.

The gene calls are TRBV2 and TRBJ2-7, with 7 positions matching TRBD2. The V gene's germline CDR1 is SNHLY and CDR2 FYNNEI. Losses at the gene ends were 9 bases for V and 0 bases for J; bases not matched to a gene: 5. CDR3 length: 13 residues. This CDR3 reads CASQRGSSYEQYF. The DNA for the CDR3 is TGTGCCAGTCAGCGGGGAAGCTCCTACGAGCAGTACTTC.